This T cell receptor beta chain derives from a study of blood T cell repertoires in COVID-19. Study context: The origin of the acute and convalescent COVID-19 samples was the United States, Italy and Spain. T cells, B-cell-depleted T cells, or PBMCs supplied cDNA or gDNA.

Authors' analysis steps: Nucleated cell number was recorded as an estimate derived from reference gene primer amplification. The data were produced by immunoSEQ multiplex PCR, yet TCRdb's version contains in-frame clones alone and is incomplete. Clonal size and the V and J genes are those of that table, whereas D and trimming came from the DNA. The profile shows approximately 200,000 clones, 79% of them singletons. This receptor was taken from a man in his sixties with active or convalescent COVID-19. Sequencing was done on a sample of peripheral blood.

CDR3 nucleotides: TGTGCCACCAGCAGAGATCTGGCTAGCGGCACAGATACGCAGTATTTT. Its translation is CATSRDLASGTDTQYF. The J gene is TRBJ2-3, the V gene TRBV15, with D perhaps matching TRBD2 (6 bases). The ends were cut back, 0 bases at V and 1 base at J, with 11 bases in the middle. This CDR3 spans 16 amino acids. The germline gives CDR1 LNHNV, CDR2 YYDKDF (reference sequence).